This passage covers 28 T cell receptor beta chains from one sample sequenced in a study of CD8+CD57+ T cells in acquired aplastic anemia. The patients chosen for sequencing had shown expansion of CD8+CD57+ cells (detected by flow cytometry). The use of genomic DNA as template underpinned the TCR beta VDJ and CDR3 profiling. TCRdb used MiXCR to reprocess the reads, holding one entry per CDR3 protein. The sample shows about 160,000 distinct CDR3 sequences, around half of them seen only once. The sequencing sample was made of sorted CD4+, CD8+, or CD8+CD57+ T cells (not recorded which) from PBMCs. The receptors here all came from a human donor with aplastic anemia.

This clonotype occurred many times. The chain employs TRBV20-1 and TRBJ2-7; TRBD1 matches 8 bases. This CDR3 is built from 15 residues. Trimming at V came to 0 bases and at J to 4 bases, leaving 8 bases not matched to a gene. Germline V CDR1 and CDR2: DFQATT, SNEGSKA (reference sequence). As DNA, the CDR3 is TGCAGTGCTAGAGATTCGACAGGGGACCTTTACGAGCAGTACTTC. This encodes CSARDSTGDLYEQYF.

This clonotype was detected once. J is TRBJ1-6 and V is TRBV2; the D gene is possibly TRBD1 (5 bases). The V end was cut by 3 bases, the J end by 10 bases, with 13 bases between. CDR1 is SNHLY and CDR2 is FYNNEI in the germline V gene. The CDR3 extends over 14 amino acids. The CDR3 bases are TGTGCCAGCAGTGATAACTGGGGCCAATCACCCCTCCACTTT. Its protein is CASSDNWGQSPLHF.

The chain joins TRBV10-3 to TRBJ1-2; D call uncertain. Germline assignment: CDR1 ENHRY and CDR2 SYGVKD. This CDR3 has 15 amino acids. V gave up 6 bases and J gave up 0 bases, with 14 bases separating them. In DNA form, the CDR3 reads TGTGCCATCAGCCAAGATCAAGGGTCTAACTATGGCTACACCTTC. Its translation is CAISQDQGSNYGYTF.

The chain links TRBV20-1 to TRBJ1-2, with a tentative D call TRBD1 (6 bases). Trimming took 4 bases from V and 5 from J, leaving 20 bases between them. Germline-derived CDR1 and CDR2 are DFQATT and SNEGSKA (reference sequence). The CDR3 consists of 15 residues. The CDR3, as DNA: TGCAGTGCTAAGATCGGCAATACAGGGACATATGGCTACACCTTC. Amino acid sequence: CSAKIGNTGTYGYTF.

The rearrangement joins TRBV6-1 to TRBJ1-5; D gene uncertain. Germline-derived CDR1 and CDR2 are MNHNS and SASEGT. Trimming shortened V by 5 bases and J by 7 bases, and 21 bases separated the two germline ends. The CDR3 sequence is 16 residues long. The DNA of the CDR3 is TGTGCCAGCAGTCCGACTAGCGGGAGAGGGTTACAGCCCCAGCATTTT. Amino acid sequence: CASSPTSGRGLQPQHF.

Concerning this clonotype itself: This is likely a read error, given that the CDR3 carries no conserved phenylalanine or tryptophan at its end. The gene calls are TRBV7-3 and TRBJ1-1, with D perhaps matching TRBD1 (6 bases). CDR3 length: 14 residues. CDR1 is SGHTA and CDR2 is FQGTGA in the germline V gene. The CDR3 region has the DNA TGTGTCAGCAGCGAAGACAGGCTCGGAACTGAAGCTTTCTCT. It yields the protein CVSSEDRLGTEAFS.

This clonotype was detected only once. The gene calls are TRBV29-1 and TRBJ1-3; D is ambiguous. CDR1 is SQVTM, CDR2 ANQGSEA, per germline. Deletions cut 7 bases from V and 4 bases from J, with 8 bases between. The length of the CDR3 is 11 residues. CDR3 sequence: CSADGGNTIYF. DNA of the CDR3: TGCAGCGCTGATGGCGGAAACACCATATATTTT.

This clonotype was observed many times. This chain connects TRBV12-3 or TRBV12-4 to TRBJ2-3; 8 nucleotides align to TRBD1. V lost 3 bases and J lost 2; bases outside the gene matches: 7. This CDR3 region has 16 residues. The CDR3 nucleotides read TGTGCCAGCAGTTTCGCCGGGACAGGCAACACAGATACGCAGTATTTT. It specifies CASSFAGTGNTDTQYF.

The table lists this clonotype with many counts. The CDR3 nucleotides read TGTGCCATTTCCAGCGGGGCAAGCACAGATACGCAGTATTTT. It encodes CAISSGASTDTQYF. The chain joins TRBV10-3 to TRBJ2-3; 7 bases agree with TRBD2. CDR3 length: 14 amino acids. The germline CDR1 and CDR2 sequences are ENHRY and SYGVKD. The trim removed 9 bases at V and 0 bases at J, leaving 6 bases unmatched.

This chain links TRBV9 with TRBJ1-6, with D possibly TRBD1 on 5 matching bases. Germline V gene sequence: CDR1 SGDLS, CDR2 YYNGEE. V lost 0 bases and J lost 15, with 22 bases in between. The CDR3 contains 16 residues. In DNA form, the CDR3 reads TGTGCCAGCAGCGTAGCGTCGGGACCAACCCACTCCAGCCTCCACTTT. Its translation: CASSVASGPTHSSLHF.

This clonotype was observed at least ten times. The DNA of the CDR3 is TGCGCCAGCAGCCTCCAGCCTAGCGGGAGTAAAGGTGTTGAGCAGTTCTTC. Protein product: CASSLQPSGSKGVEQFF. V usage is TRBV5-1 and J usage is TRBJ2-1, with 10 bases fitting TRBD2. This CDR3 spans 17 amino acids. Germline V gene sequence: CDR1 SGHRS, CDR2 YFSETQ. Losses at the gene ends were 4 bases for V and 9 bases for J; bases not matched to a gene: 16.

In regard to this clonotype: This CDR3 is missing its conserved last phenylalanine or tryptophan, likely due to a read error. The gene calls are TRBV5-1 and TRBJ2-1; the match to TRBD2 covers 12 bases. V dropped 0 bases and J dropped 3; count of bases not matched to a gene: 10. The CDR3 is 19 amino acids. The germline CDR1 and CDR2 sequences are SGHRS and YFSETQ. The CDR3 sequence: CASSLEVSSGGARYNEQFL. The CDR3 region has the DNA TGCGCCAGCAGCTTGGAAGTATCTAGCGGGGGGGCCCGCTACAATGAGCAGTTCCTC.

Ten or more counts support this clonotype. This sequence joins TRBV20-1 and TRBJ1-2, with D perhaps matching TRBD1 (5 bases). Looked up from germline, CDR1 is DFQATT and CDR2 is SNEGSKA (reference sequence). This CDR3 is 13 amino acids long. Trimming shortened V by 4 bases and J by 0 bases, and 9 bases separated the two germline ends. As DNA, the CDR3 is TGCAGTGCTACCGGACATTCTAACTATGGCTACACCTTC. It codes for CSATGHSNYGYTF.

The rearrangement links TRBV5-1 to TRBJ1-5; D not certain. Germline V gives CDR1 SGHRS, CDR2 YFSETQ. The CDR3 has 13 amino acids. V was trimmed by 4 bases and J by 4 bases, leaving 9 bases between them. The CDR3 loop is CASSLAENQPQHF. CDR3 nucleotides: TGCGCCAGCAGCCTGGCCGAGAATCAGCCCCAGCATTTT. The variable domain in full, completed from reference TRBV5-1 and TRBJ1-5, reads KAGVTQTPRYLIKTRGQQVTLSCSPISGHRSVSWYQQTPGQGLQFLFEYFSETQRNKGNFPGRFSGRQFSNSRSEMNVSTLELGDSALYLCASSLAENQPQHFGDGTRLSIL.

The rearrangement joins TRBV24-1 to TRBJ2-1; the D is unclear. The CDR3 length is 14 residues. In germline, CDR1 is KGHDR, CDR2 SFDVKD. Deletions cut 2 bases from V and 6 bases from J, with 10 bases between. The CDR3 region has the DNA TGTGCCACCAGTGATTCCATGAAGTTCAATGAGCAGTTCTTC. Protein sequence: CATSDSMKFNEQFF.

In this sample, this clonotype turned up once. The V and J genes are TRBV5-1 and TRBJ2-1, with unresolved D. CDR3 length: 14 amino acids. Germline CDR1 and CDR2: SGHRS and YFSETQ. V was trimmed by 0 bases and J by 7 bases, leaving 11 bases between them. In DNA, the CDR3 is TGCGCCAGCAGCTTGGGGGCAGAACAAAATGAGCAGTTCTTC. Its translation: CASSLGAEQNEQFF.

This clonotype has only a few counts. This clone may be a read error of a much larger clone one base away. The chain joins TRBV4-2 to TRBJ1-6; D remains ambiguous. V shed 4 bases and J shed 6 bases, with 10 bases lying between them. This CDR3 comprises 14 residues. Germline V gene sequence: CDR1 LGHNA, CDR2 YNFKEQ. The CDR3 DNA follows: TGTGCCAGCAGCCCCTGGATTGGTAATTCACCCCTCCACTTT. It encodes CASSPWIGNSPLHF.

Ten or more counts support this clonotype. The DNA for the CDR3 is TGTGCCAGTAGAGACGTTGATGAAGCTTTCTTT. Translating gives CASRDVDEAFF. The rearrangement links TRBV19 to TRBJ1-1, with unresolved D. CDR3 length equals 11 residues. Germline assignment: CDR1 LNHDA and CDR2 SQIVND (reference sequence). Trimming stripped 6 bases from V and 7 bases from J, with 9 bases between.

This clonotype is labeled as medium-sized. The chain uses TRBV20-1 and TRBJ1-1, with a possible D match to TRBD1 (5 bases). The CDR3 loop spans 13 amino acids. V was pared by 3 bases and J by 6 bases, with 14 bases between. From germline, CDR1 is DFQATT and CDR2 SNEGSKA (reference sequence). For the CDR3, the DNA is TGCAGTGCTAGTCGCGGGGCTGACGCTGAAGCTTTCTTT. This translates into CSASRGADAEAFF.

This clonotype has a count of ten or more. The gene calls are TRBV19 and TRBJ2-2; tentative D call: TRBD1 (6 bases). The CDR3 runs to 15 residues. V was clipped by 4 bases and J by 1 base, with 10 bases between them. Germline loops: CDR1 LNHDA, CDR2 SQIVND (reference sequence). CDR3 amino acids: CASSSRGGNTGELFF. CDR3 DNA sequence: TGTGCCAGTAGTAGCAGAGGGGGGAACACCGGGGAGCTGTTTTTT.

V is TRBV10-3 and J is TRBJ2-1; D perhaps matches TRBD2 (6 bases). Germline V CDR1 and CDR2: ENHRY, SYGVKD. V was pared by 6 bases and J by 8 bases, with 17 bases between. This CDR3 contains 14 residues. The DNA of the CDR3 is TGTGCCATCAGCCCCCGGGACTCTACTGATGAGCAGTTCTTC. It is translated as CAISPRDSTDEQFF.

The chain links TRBV15 to TRBJ1-6; D gene uncertain. Germline V gene sequence: CDR1 LNHNV, CDR2 YYDKDF (reference sequence). V lost 0 bases and J 7 bases, leaving 10 bases between the germline ends. The CDR3 has 15 amino acids. In DNA form, the CDR3 reads TGTGCCACCAGCAGAGACGTGGGGATAAATTCACCCCTCCACTTT. It specifies CATSRDVGINSPLHF.

The V call is TRBV25-1, the J call TRBJ1-1; possible D gene TRBD1, 5 bases. The CDR3 is 15 amino acids. Trimming cost V 5 bases and J 3 bases, with 16 bases left between them. Germline CDR1 is MGHDK and CDR2 is SYGVNS. The DNA for the CDR3 is TGTGCCAGCAGTCCCCGTCGGGGAGGGGACACTGAAGCTTTCTTT. Residues: CASSPRRGGDTEAFF.

This clonotype showed up many times. This rearrangement joins TRBV10-3 to TRBJ1-2, with D perhaps TRBD1 (5 bases). The V end lost 4 bases, the J end lost 4 bases, and 22 bases lay between the germline ends. Germline V gives CDR1 ENHRY, CDR2 SYGVKD. The CDR3 contains 17 residues. The CDR3 reads CAISASAGKEEPYGYTF. The CDR3 DNA sequence: TGTGCCATCAGTGCGTCCGCAGGGAAAGAGGAACCCTATGGCTACACCTTC.

V gene TRBV20-1 combines with J gene TRBJ2-5; unclear D gene. This CDR3 has 12 residues. V lost 1 base and J 3 bases, leaving 6 bases between the germline ends. Germline CDR1 reads DFQATT; CDR2 reads SNEGSKA (reference sequence). DNA for the CDR3: TGCAGTGCTAGAGTGACTGAAGAGACCCAGTACTTC. This sequence encodes CSARVTEETQYF.

V and J are TRBV2 and TRBJ1-2; 10 nucleotides match TRBD1. Per germline, CDR1 SNHLY and CDR2 FYNNEI. There are 15 residues in the CDR3. After removal of 4 bases from V and 4 bases from J, the junction contained 6 bases not matched to a gene. CDR3 sequence: CASSVPWDRGYGYTF. The CDR3 DNA follows: TGTGCCAGCAGTGTCCCCTGGGACAGGGGCTATGGCTACACCTTC.

This clonotype was observed at least ten times. V gene TRBV15 combines with J gene TRBJ1-5, with D unclear. Germline V lookup: CDR1 LNHNV, CDR2 YYDKDF (reference sequence). The CDR3 loop spans 15 amino acids. Trimming pared 0 bases from V and 0 bases from J, leaving 6 bases between. This chain's CDR3 is CATSRDPGSNQPQHF. CDR3 sequence (DNA): TGTGCCACCAGCAGAGATCCGGGTAGCAATCAGCCCCAGCATTTT.

V and J are TRBV7-9 and TRBJ1-1, with a weak D call TRBD1 (5 bases). The V end was cut by 1 base, the J end by 7 bases, with 7 bases between. CDR1 and CDR2 from the germline V gene are SEHNR and FQNEAQ (reference sequence). The CDR3 spans 12 residues. CDR3 DNA: TGTGCCAGCAGCTTAGGGGGGGTTGAAGCTTTCTTT. Protein: CASSLGGVEAFF. The full variable domain, in which reference TRBV7-9 and TRBJ1-1 provide the parts outside the CDR3, is DTGVSQNPRHKITKRGQNVTFRCDPISEHNRLYWYRQTLGQGPEFLTYFQNEAQLEKSRLLSDRFSAERPKGSFSTLEIQRTEQGDSAMYLCASSLGGVEAFFGQGTRLTVV.